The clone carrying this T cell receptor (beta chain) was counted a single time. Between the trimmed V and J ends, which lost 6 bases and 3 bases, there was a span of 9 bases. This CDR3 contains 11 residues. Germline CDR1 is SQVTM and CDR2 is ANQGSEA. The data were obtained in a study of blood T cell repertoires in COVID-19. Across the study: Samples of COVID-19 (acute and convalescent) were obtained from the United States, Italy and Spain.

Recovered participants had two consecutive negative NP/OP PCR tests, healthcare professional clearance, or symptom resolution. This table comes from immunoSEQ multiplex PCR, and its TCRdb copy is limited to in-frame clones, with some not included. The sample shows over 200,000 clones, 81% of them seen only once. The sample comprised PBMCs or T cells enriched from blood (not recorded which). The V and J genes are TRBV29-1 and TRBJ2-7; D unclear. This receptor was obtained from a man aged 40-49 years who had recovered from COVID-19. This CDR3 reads CSVLSIYEQYF. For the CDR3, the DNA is TGCAGCGTCCTAAGTATCTACGAGCAGTACTTC.